This TCR beta chain was recovered during a study of cytomegalovirus exposure and HLA in healthy donors. This CDR3 has 14 amino acids. Germline V CDR1 and CDR2: SGHDN, FVKESK. Trimming left V 4 bases short and J 6 bases short, with 12 bases between. Findings of the study overall: Despite most TCR sequences being rare, some public TCRs occurred in many donors.

Worth noting for this clone: The antigen is not known.

Assay used: immunoSEQ multiplex PCR; TCRdb lists only in-frame clones, some missing. The sample yields about 120,000 clones, 80% to 90% seen once. The source of this sequence is a man between 18 and 29 years old in good health and CMV-seropositive. This chain connects TRBV14 to TRBJ2-2; tentative D call: TRBD1 (5 bases). Sequenced: PBMCs. This chain's CDR3 is CASSPYRRAGELFF. The CDR3 DNA reads TGTGCCAGCAGCCCCTACCGCAGGGCCGGGGAGCTGTTTTTT.